A selection of T cell receptor beta chains follows, all from one sample in a study of Ad26.COV2.S vaccination and SARS-CoV-2 variants. Generated by immunoSEQ multiplex PCR, the TCRdb table keeps only in-frame clones and is missing some. The sample contains around 300,000 clones, 80% to 90% of which appear only once. The source material was peripheral blood, sampled in a trial of Ad26.COV2.S vaccine versus placebo. The receptors derive from a person between 18 and 60 years old who received the Ad26.COV2.S COVID-19 vaccine or a placebo. Both conserved end residues are part of each CDR3. The D gene is left open where the match is weak. The size entry is marked missing in some rows and otherwise reads once, few, many or a size class.

clone size: NA
D gene: TRBD1
V gene: TRBV7-7
J gene: TRBJ2-3
CDR3 DNA: TGTGCTAGCAGCCCTGGACAGGGATCTTCAGATACGCAGTATTTT
CDR3 protein: CASSPGQGSSDTQYF

clone size: NA
D gene: TRBD1
V gene: TRBV27
J gene: TRBJ1-6
CDR3 DNA: TGTGCCAGCAGTCCGACAGGGGGAAGGCGTAATTCACCCCTCCACTTT
CDR3 protein: CASSPTGGRRNSPLHF

clone size: NA
D gene: NA
V gene: TRBV21-1
J gene: TRBJ1-5
CDR3 DNA: TGTGCCAGCAGCAAAGGCGCGAAAGGCCCGAGCAATCAGCCCCAGCATTTT
CDR3 protein: CASSKGAKGPSNQPQHF

clone size: NA
D gene: TRBD2
V gene: TRBV6-5
J gene: TRBJ2-2
CDR3 DNA: TGTGCCAGCACTCTAGCGGGAGACACCGGGGAGCTGTTTTTT
CDR3 protein: CASTLAGDTGELFF

clone size: NA
D gene: TRBD1
V gene: TRBV19
J gene: TRBJ1-4
CDR3 DNA: TGTGCCAGTAGCAAACCGGGACAGGGTGTCGAAAAACTGTTTTTT
CDR3 protein: CASSKPGQGVEKLFF

clone size: NA
D gene: TRBD1
V gene: TRBV7-2
J gene: TRBJ1-2
CDR3 DNA: TGTGCCAGCAGCTCACCCCGGACAGGGGGGGTAGGCTACACCTTC
CDR3 protein: CASSSPRTGGVGYTF

clone size: NA
D gene: TRBD1
V gene: TRBV6-1
J gene: TRBJ1-2
CDR3 DNA: TGTGCCAGCAGTGAATCCGGGACAGTCTATGGCTACACCTTC
CDR3 protein: CASSESGTVYGYTF

clone size: few
D gene: NA
V gene: TRBV5-6
J gene: TRBJ2-2
CDR3 DNA: TGTGCCAGCAGCTTGGTAGGAATCGCGAACACCGGGGAGCTGTTTTTT
CDR3 protein: CASSLVGIANTGELFF

clone size: NA
D gene: NA
V gene: TRBV28
J gene: TRBJ1-4
CDR3 DNA: TGTGCCAGCACCCCGGGGGCAGGAGGAACTAATGAAAAACTGTTTTTT
CDR3 protein: CASTPGAGGTNEKLFF

clone size: NA
D gene: TRBD1
V gene: TRBV7-9
J gene: TRBJ2-5
CDR3 DNA: TGTGCCAGCAGCCTTATAGACAGGGAGGAGACCCAGTACTTC
CDR3 protein: CASSLIDREETQYF

clone size: few
D gene: NA
V gene: TRBV28
J gene: TRBJ2-7
CDR3 DNA: TGTGCCAGCAGTTTTATGGGGTGGAGGCAGGGCGGCCACGAGCAGTACTTC
CDR3 protein: CASSFMGWRQGGHEQYF

clone size: NA
D gene: TRBD2
V gene: TRBV14
J gene: TRBJ2-7
CDR3 DNA: TGTGCCAGCAGCCAGCTAGCGGGAGTCGAGCAGTACTTC
CDR3 protein: CASSQLAGVEQYF

clone size: once
D gene: NA
V gene: TRBV10-1
J gene: TRBJ2-3
CDR3 DNA: TGCGCCAGCAGTGAGTCCCCGGGCAAAGATACGCAGTATTTT
CDR3 protein: CASSESPGKDTQYF

clone size: NA
D gene: NA
V gene: TRBV6-5
J gene: TRBJ2-5
CDR3 DNA: TGTGCCAGTCGTTCGTACAGGGTAACCGCAGAGACCCAGTACTTC
CDR3 protein: CASRSYRVTAETQYF

clone size: NA
D gene: TRBD1
V gene: TRBV3-1/TRBV3-2
J gene: TRBJ1-3
CDR3 DNA: TGTGCCAGCAGCCTGCGAGGACAGGGATTAAATTTTGGAAACACCATATATTTT
CDR3 protein: CASSLRGQGLNFGNTIYF

clone size: NA
D gene: TRBD1
V gene: TRBV7-2
J gene: TRBJ1-2
CDR3 DNA: TGTGCCAGCAGCCCGGACAGGGCAGGGTATGGCTACACCTTC
CDR3 protein: CASSPDRAGYGYTF

clone size: NA
D gene: NA
V gene: TRBV29-1
J gene: TRBJ1-2
CDR3 DNA: TGCAGCGTTGAATTACTTACAGCCAACTATGGCTACACCTTC
CDR3 protein: CSVELLTANYGYTF

clone size: NA
D gene: TRBD1
V gene: TRBV28
J gene: TRBJ2-7
CDR3 DNA: TGTGCCAGCAGTTCCCCGAGGAATCGGGACAGGGGGAACTACGAGCAGTACTTC
CDR3 protein: CASSSPRNRDRGNYEQYF

clone size: NA
D gene: NA
V gene: TRBV19
J gene: TRBJ1-4
CDR3 DNA: TGTGCCAGTGAGAGGGGAGGTAATGAAAAACTGTTTTTT
CDR3 protein: CASERGGNEKLFF

clone size: NA
D gene: NA
V gene: TRBV6-5
J gene: TRBJ2-2
CDR3 DNA: TGTGCCAGTGACAGGTACACCGGGGAGCTGTTTTTT
CDR3 protein: CASDRYTGELFF